This entry lists 10 T cell receptor beta chains sequenced from one sample in a study of molecular identifiers for immune sequencing clone quantification. From the PCR reads, TCRdb called clonotypes with MiXCR, one entry per CDR3 protein. The repertoire holds over 600,000 distinct CDR3 sequences, with just under 20% as singletons. Sequenced input: naive CD8+ T cells from blood, with Jurkat cell RNA spiked in. Stated subset: FACS-sorted CD8+CD4-CCR7+CD45RA+ naive T cells. Every receptor here comes from a human donor in good health. Some libraries in this study had Jurkat cell RNA spiked in.

This clonotype occurred many times. The rearrangement links TRBV29-1 to TRBJ2-5; D is unclear. V shed 3 bases and J shed 3 bases, with 8 bases lying between them. Germline assignment: CDR1 SQVTM and CDR2 ANQGSEA. The CDR3 loop spans 12 amino acids. CDR3: CSVESQKETQYF. CDR3 DNA sequence: TGCAGCGTTGAGTCCCAGAAAGAGACCCAGTACTTC.

This clonotype has more than one count but fewer than ten. The chain employs TRBV28 and TRBJ2-1; TRBD1 matches at 7 bases. CDR3 length equals 13 residues. The V gene's germline CDR1 is MDHEN and CDR2 SYDVKM. V shed 8 bases and J 8 bases; nucleotides not matched to a gene: 9. In DNA form, the CDR3 reads TGTGCCAGCCGCGACAGGGCTTGGCATGAGCAGTTCTTC. Translated, it gives CASRDRAWHEQFF.

This sequence joins TRBV12-3 or TRBV12-4 and TRBJ2-3, with 12 bases fitting TRBD1. V shed 2 bases, J shed 5 bases, and the junction held 5 bases outside the gene matches. The CDR3 extends over 16 amino acids. The CDR3, as DNA: TGTGCCAGCAGTTTAAGTGGGACAGGGGGCTTAGATACGCAGTATTTT. Translation gives CASSLSGTGGLDTQYF.

Ten or more counts support this clonotype. The chain uses TRBV20-1 and TRBJ2-7, with 8 bases that match TRBD1. This CDR3 region has 16 residues. Trimming removed 0 bases from V and 4 bases from J; junction bases left unmatched: 11. CDR1 DFQATT and CDR2 SNEGSKA come from the germline V gene (reference sequence). CDR3 amino acids: CSARDDRGSFRYEQYF. CDR3 coding DNA: TGCAGTGCTAGAGATGACAGGGGTTCGTTTCGATACGAGCAGTACTTC.

This clonotype was seen ten or more times. A read error may produce the germline difference seen at one junction end. The chain links TRBV14 to TRBJ2-3, with 7 positions matching TRBD1. Germline assignment: CDR1 SGHDN and CDR2 FVKESK. There are 13 residues in the CDR3. CDR3 sequence reads: CASSQARTGPRNF. As DNA, the CDR3 is TGTGCCAGCAGCCAAGCCCGGACAGGTCCTAGGAATTTT.

About this clonotype: A much more abundant neighbour one base away suggests this may be a read error. The V call is TRBV29-1, the J call TRBJ2-5, with TRBD1 identical over 9 bases. CDR1 is SQVTM, CDR2 ANQGSEA, per germline. This CDR3 comprises 13 residues. CDR3 nucleotides: TGCAGCGTGGATACAGGGGGCGCAGAGGCCCAGTACTTC. Residues: CSVDTGGAEAQYF.

In the case of this clonotype: A read error may explain this, as a much larger clone is one base away. The chain recombines TRBV7-3 with TRBJ2-1, with TRBD2 matching over 11 bases. V lost 8 bases and J lost 4; bases outside the gene matches: 7. Looked up from germline, CDR1 is SGHTA and CDR2 is FQGTGA. The CDR3 contains 15 residues. CDR3 sequence: CASGSGLADYNEQFF. CDR3 bases: TGTGCCAGCGGCTCGGGACTAGCGGATTACAATGAGCAGTTCTTC.

To note about this clonotype: A much larger clonotype is one base distant, so this may be a read error. V gene TRBV9 combines with J gene TRBJ2-5, with TRBD1 matching over 10 bases. This CDR3 comprises 15 residues. CDR1 and CDR2 from the germline V gene are SGDLS and YYNGEE. The CDR3 DNA reads TGTGCCAGCAGCGTAGAGGGACAGGGGACCGAGACCCAGCACTTC. As protein: CASSVEGQGTETQHF.

This clonotype was observed a single time. Given a much more abundant clone one base away, this may be a read error. The CDR3 sequence: CGSSPIKGQGVRIQYF. In DNA, the CDR3 is TGTGGCAGCAGCCCCATAAAGGGACAGGGGGTTCGCATTCAGTACTTC. The V call is TRBV3-1, the J call TRBJ2-4; 11 bases agree with TRBD1. This CDR3 contains 16 residues. The germline V gene has CDR1 LGHDT and CDR2 YNNKEL (reference sequence).

The chain carries TRBV7-9 and TRBJ2-3; possibly TRBD1 for D (6 bases). Deletions cut 1 base from V and 2 bases from J, with 16 bases between. This CDR3 is built from 17 residues. CDR1 and CDR2 (germline): SEHNR, FQNEAQ (reference sequence). The CDR3 is CASSLGLKTGATDTQYF. CDR3 nucleotides: TGTGCCAGCAGCTTAGGTTTGAAGACAGGAGCCACAGATACGCAGTATTTT.